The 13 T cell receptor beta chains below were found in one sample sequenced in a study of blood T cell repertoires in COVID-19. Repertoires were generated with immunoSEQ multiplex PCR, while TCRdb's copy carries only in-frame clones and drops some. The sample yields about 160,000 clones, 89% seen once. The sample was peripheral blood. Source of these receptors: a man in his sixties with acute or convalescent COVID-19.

The CDR3 loop is CSVRGREGYGYTF. The CDR3 DNA reads TGCAGCGTTAGGGGCAGGGAGGGCTATGGCTACACCTTC. This chain joins TRBV29-1 and TRBJ1-2; tentative D call: TRBD1 (5 bases). Trimming removed 5 bases at V and 4 bases at J, with 14 bases between. Germline CDR1 SQVTM, CDR2 ANQGSEA. The CDR3 consists of 13 residues.

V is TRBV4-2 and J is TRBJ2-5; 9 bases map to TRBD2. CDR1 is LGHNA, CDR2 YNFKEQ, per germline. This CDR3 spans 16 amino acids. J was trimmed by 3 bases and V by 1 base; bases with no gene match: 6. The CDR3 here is CASSQGGSGGEETQYF. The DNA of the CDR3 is TGTGCCAGCAGCCAAGGGGGTAGCGGGGGCGAAGAGACCCAGTACTTC.

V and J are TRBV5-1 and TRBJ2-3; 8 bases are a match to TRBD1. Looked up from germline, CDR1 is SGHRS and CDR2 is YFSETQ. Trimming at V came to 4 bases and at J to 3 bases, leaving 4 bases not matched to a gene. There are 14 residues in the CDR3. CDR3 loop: CASSTTGGTDTQYF. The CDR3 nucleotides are TGCGCCAGCAGCACCACAGGGGGGACAGATACGCAGTATTTT.

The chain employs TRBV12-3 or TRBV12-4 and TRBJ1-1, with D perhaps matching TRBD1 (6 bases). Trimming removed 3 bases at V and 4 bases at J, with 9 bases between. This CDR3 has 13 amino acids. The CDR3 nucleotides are TGTGCCAGCAGTTTTTTCAGGGGCACTGAAGCTTTCTTT. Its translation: CASSFFRGTEAFF.

CDR3 protein: CASSLQTGMNYEQYF. Here the CDR3 DNA reads TGTGCCAGTAGTCTCCAAACAGGAATGAACTACGAGCAGTACTTC. J is TRBJ2-7 and V is TRBV19, with D possibly being TRBD1 (5 bases). CDR1 is LNHDA, CDR2 SQIVND, per germline (reference sequence). The V end lost 5 bases, the J end lost 3 bases, and 17 bases lay between the germline ends. CDR3 size: 15 residues.

The chain's CDR3 is CASSPGTESGYTF. The CDR3 DNA sequence: TGTGCCAGCTCACCAGGGACAGAGAGTGGCTACACCTTC. V usage is TRBV18 and J usage is TRBJ1-2; TRBD1 matches at 7 bases. The V gene's germline CDR1 is KGHSH and CDR2 LQKENI. V lost 2 bases, J lost 7 bases, and 4 bases stayed unmatched. The CDR3 covers 13 residues.

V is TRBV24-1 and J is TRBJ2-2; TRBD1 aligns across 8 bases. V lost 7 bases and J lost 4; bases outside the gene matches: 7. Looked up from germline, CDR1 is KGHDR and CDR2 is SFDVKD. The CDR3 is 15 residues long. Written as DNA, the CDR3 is TGTGCCACCAGCCTGACAGGGGCGAGCACCGGGGAGCTGTTTTTT. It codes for CATSLTGASTGELFF.

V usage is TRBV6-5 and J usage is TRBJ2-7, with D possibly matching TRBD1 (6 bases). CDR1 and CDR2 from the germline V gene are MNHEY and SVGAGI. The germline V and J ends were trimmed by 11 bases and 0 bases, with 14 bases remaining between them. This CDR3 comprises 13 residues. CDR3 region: CAGSPDSSYEQYF. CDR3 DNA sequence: TGTGCCGGGTCCCCGGACAGCTCCTACGAGCAGTACTTC.

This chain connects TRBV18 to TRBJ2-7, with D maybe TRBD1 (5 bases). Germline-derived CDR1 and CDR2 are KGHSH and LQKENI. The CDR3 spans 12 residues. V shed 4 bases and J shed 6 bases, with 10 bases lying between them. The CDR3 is CASSQVGREQYF. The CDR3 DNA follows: TGTGCCAGCTCACAGGTGGGGCGCGAGCAGTACTTC.

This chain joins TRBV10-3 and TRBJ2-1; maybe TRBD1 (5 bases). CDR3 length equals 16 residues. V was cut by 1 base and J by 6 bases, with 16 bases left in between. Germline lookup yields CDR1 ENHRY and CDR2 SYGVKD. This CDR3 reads CAISEYIGAALNEQFF. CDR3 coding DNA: TGTGCCATCAGTGAGTATATTGGGGCAGCACTCAATGAGCAGTTCTTC.

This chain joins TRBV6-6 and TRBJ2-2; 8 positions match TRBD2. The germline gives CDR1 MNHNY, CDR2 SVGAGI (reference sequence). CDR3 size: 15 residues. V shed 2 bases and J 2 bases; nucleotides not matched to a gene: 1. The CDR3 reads CASSYTSGNTGELFF. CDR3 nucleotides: TGTGCCAGCAGTTACACTAGCGGAAACACCGGGGAGCTGTTTTTT.

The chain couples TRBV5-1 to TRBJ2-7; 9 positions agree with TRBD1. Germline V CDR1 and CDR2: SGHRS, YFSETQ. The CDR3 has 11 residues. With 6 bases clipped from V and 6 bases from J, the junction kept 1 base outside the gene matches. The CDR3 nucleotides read TGCGCCAGCAACAGGGGGCCCGAGCAGTACTTC. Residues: CASNRGPEQYF.

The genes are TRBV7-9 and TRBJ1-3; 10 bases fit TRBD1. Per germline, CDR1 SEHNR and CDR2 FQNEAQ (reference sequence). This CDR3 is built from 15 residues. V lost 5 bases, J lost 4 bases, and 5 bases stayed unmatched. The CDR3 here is CASSRQGARGNTIYF. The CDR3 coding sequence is TGTGCCAGCAGCCGACAGGGGGCGAGAGGAAACACCATATATTTT.